This T cell receptor beta chain was identified in a study of cytomegalovirus exposure and HLA in healthy donors. V dropped 10 bases and J dropped 4; count of bases not matched to a gene: 4. The CDR3 has 11 amino acids. Per the germline V gene, CDR1 is MNHNS and CDR2 is SASEGT. The data were produced by immunoSEQ multiplex PCR, yet TCRdb's version contains in-frame clones alone and is incomplete. The repertoire holds roughly 250,000 clones, about 86% seen once, with 1.2% in the top ten. Notes on this clone: The target antigen is unknown.

Study findings and constraints: A subsequent analysis found that TCR clusters from the first cohort also tended to co-occur in the 90 to 150 validation repertoires, with around 94% of cluster scores above 0. Reports credit the classifier with highly specific, highly sensitive diagnosis of cytomegalovirus status.

Sequenced: PBMCs. This TCR derives from a woman aged 30 to 39 in good health and CMV-seropositive. The rearrangement links TRBV6-1 to TRBJ2-7; 7 positions agree with TRBD1. CDR3 nucleotides: TGTGCCATTGGGACAGCTTACGAGCAGTACTTC. It yields the protein CAIGTAYEQYF.